This T cell receptor beta chain was found in a study of T cells after yellow fever vaccination. This clonotype was seen a few times. Its cognate antigen is unknown. Findings and caveats of the study: Peaking on day 5 versus 15, the secondary response was faster but weaker. A large majority of primary-vaccination clones showed up again after the booster (about 96% CD4, about 87% CD8).

CDR1 and CDR2 (germline): SGHDT, YYEEEE. This CDR3 contains 11 residues. Trimming removed 2 bases from V and 5 bases from J, with 5 bases in between. Universal primer sites and UMIs were introduced during 5'RACE template-switching synthesis of TCR cDNA. A single record per CDR3 protein comes from TCRdb applying MiXCR to the 5' RACE reads. The sample holds a few hundred thousand distinct CDR3 sequences, roughly 4.3% seen once. Here the sequenced sample was PBMCs, taken 5 days after the yellow fever booster vaccination. This chain links TRBV5-6 with TRBJ2-7; D gene unclear. This clonotype originated in a man in his late teens or twenties who received the YFV17D yellow fever vaccine. CDR3 bases: TGTGCCAGCAGCTTTCGCCACGAGCAGTACTTC. Translation: CASSFRHEQYF.